These 9 T cell receptor beta chains originate from one sample sequenced in a study of vaccination and CD4 T cells after COVID-19. The study sequenced cultured CD4+ T cell DNA using the Oncomine TCR Beta short-read assay. In TCRdb, the PCR reads were re-called with MiXCR into one record per CDR3 protein. The table has 7,000 or so distinct CDR3 sequences, roughly 35% seen once. Their antigen targets remain unknown. Treatment meaning: roughly 10-day PBMC culture with coronavirus spike peptide pools or control peptides (ViraFEST assay). An unexposed donor provided the CD4+ T cells, which were collected before the COVID-19 pandemic (2011-2018). Sequenced material: CD4+ T cells from blood, cultured in vitro. These receptors were taken from a human donor in good health.

The rearrangement uses TRBV5-4 and TRBJ2-1; D is undetermined. Germline lookup yields CDR1 SGHNT and CDR2 YYREEE (reference sequence). CDR3 size: 17 residues. V lost 0 bases and J lost 0, with 13 bases in between. CDR3 sequence (DNA): TGTGCCAGCAGCTTGGACGGTTTAGGAAGCTCCTACAATGAGCAGTTCTTC. Translation: CASSLDGLGSSYNEQFF.

This clonotype was observed a few times. This rearrangement joins TRBV30 to TRBJ1-5; D may be TRBD1 (5 bases). The germline V gene has CDR1 GTSNPN and CDR2 SVGIG (reference sequence). The V and J ends lost 1 base and 1 base respectively, with 5 bases between them. The length of the CDR3 is 13 residues. The CDR3 coding sequence is TGTGCCTGGAGTGAGGGGAGCAATCAGCCCCAGCATTTT. Its translation: CAWSEGSNQPQHF.

V gene TRBV11-2 combines with J gene TRBJ2-4; perhaps TRBD2 as D (5 bases). V gave up 7 bases and J gave up 8 bases, with 15 bases separating them. The CDR3 contains 13 residues. From germline, CDR1 is SGHAT and CDR2 FQNNGV. DNA of the CDR3: TGTGCCAGCACCCCCGGCGGGTTGCACATTCAGTACTTC. It is translated as CASTPGGLHIQYF.

This chain uses TRBV12-3 or TRBV12-4 with TRBJ1-5; possibly TRBD1 for D (5 bases). V dropped 3 bases and J dropped 6 bases, with 12 bases sitting between them. This CDR3 contains 14 residues. The DNA for the CDR3 is TGTGCCAGCAGTTTCGGGCAGGGTAGTCAGCCCCAGCATTTT. This gives the protein CASSFGQGSQPQHF.

This clonotype showed up just a few times. The chain has TRBV7-9 and TRBJ1-1, with D perhaps TRBD1 (5 bases). The CDR3 has 12 amino acids. Germline CDR1 is SEHNR and CDR2 is FQNEAQ (reference sequence). V lost 6 bases to trimming and J lost 2 bases, with 7 bases between them. The CDR3 sequence is CASRQGNTEAFF. The DNA for the CDR3 is TGTGCCAGCAGGCAGGGAAACACTGAAGCTTTCTTT. Looking up the rest from reference TRBV7-9 and TRBJ1-1 gives the full variable domain: DTGVSQNPRHKITKRGQNVTFRCDPISEHNRLYWYRQTLGQGPEFLTYFQNEAQLEKSRLLSDRFSAERPKGSFSTLEIQRTEQGDSAMYLCASRQGNTEAFFGQGTRLTVV.

This clonotype was detected only a few times. The chain is built from TRBV25-1 and TRBJ1-2; D remains ambiguous. This CDR3 is 11 amino acids long. Trimming took 3 bases from V and 8 from J, leaving 7 bases between them. CDR1 and CDR2 from the germline V gene are MGHDK and SYGVNS. CDR3 DNA sequence: TGTGCCAGCAGTGAGCTATGGGGCTACACCTTC. Translated, it gives CASSELWGYTF.

The V and J genes are TRBV5-4 and TRBJ2-1, with 8 bases aligning to TRBD2. Germline loops: CDR1 SGHNT, CDR2 YYREEE (reference sequence). V shed 1 base and J 4 bases; nucleotides not matched to a gene: 4. The CDR3 totals 15 residues. Here the CDR3 DNA reads TGTGCCAGCAGCTTGCCAGCGGGAGCTTACAATGAGCAGTTCTTC. Translated: CASSLPAGAYNEQFF.

The V call is TRBV11-3, the J call TRBJ2-1; D gene uncertain. Germline V gene lookup returns CDR1 SGHNT and CDR2 YENEEA. The CDR3 contains 13 residues. V lost 3 bases and J 6 bases, leaving 9 bases between the germline ends. CDR3 amino acids: CASSFSISNEQFF. The CDR3 bases are TGTGCCAGCAGCTTCAGCATCTCCAATGAGCAGTTCTTC.

The rearrangement links TRBV24-1 to TRBJ2-4; D not resolved. The germline V gene encodes CDR1 KGHDR and CDR2 SFDVKD. The CDR3 is 13 residues long. Trimming took 9 bases from V and 10 from J, leaving 18 bases between them. The CDR3 nucleotides are TGTGCCACCTCAGCTTGGGGTTCGCAAATTCAGTACTTC. Its protein is CATSAWGSQIQYF.